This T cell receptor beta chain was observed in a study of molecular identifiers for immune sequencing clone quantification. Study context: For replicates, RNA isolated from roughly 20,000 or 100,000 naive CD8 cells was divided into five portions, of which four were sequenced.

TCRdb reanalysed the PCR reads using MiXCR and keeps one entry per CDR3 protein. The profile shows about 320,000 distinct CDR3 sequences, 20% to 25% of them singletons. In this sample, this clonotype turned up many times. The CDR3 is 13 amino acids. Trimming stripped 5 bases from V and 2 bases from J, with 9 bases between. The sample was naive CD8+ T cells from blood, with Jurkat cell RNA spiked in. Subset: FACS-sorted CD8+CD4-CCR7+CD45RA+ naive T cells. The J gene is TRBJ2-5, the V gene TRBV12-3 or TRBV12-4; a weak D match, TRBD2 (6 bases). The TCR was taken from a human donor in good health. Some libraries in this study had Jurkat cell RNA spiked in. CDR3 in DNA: TGTGCCAGCAGTGAGACTAGTCAAGAGACCCAGTACTTC. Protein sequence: CASSETSQETQYF.